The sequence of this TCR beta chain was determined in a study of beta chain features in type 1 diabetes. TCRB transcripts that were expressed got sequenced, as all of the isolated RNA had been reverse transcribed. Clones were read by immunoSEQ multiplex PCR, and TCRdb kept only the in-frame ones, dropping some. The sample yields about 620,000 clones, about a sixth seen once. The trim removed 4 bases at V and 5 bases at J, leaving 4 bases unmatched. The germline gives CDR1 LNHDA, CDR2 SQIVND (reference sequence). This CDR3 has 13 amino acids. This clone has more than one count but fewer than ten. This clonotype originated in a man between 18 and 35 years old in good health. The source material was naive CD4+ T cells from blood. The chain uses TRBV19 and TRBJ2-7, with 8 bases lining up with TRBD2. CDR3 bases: TGTGCCAGTAGTAAGCGGGAGACCCACGAGCAGTACTTC. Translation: CASSKRETHEQYF.